The present entry profiles one T cell receptor beta chain with its context. Its antigen is still unknown. V gave up 5 bases and J gave up 5 bases, with 15 bases separating them. Germline V gene lookup returns CDR1 SNHLY and CDR2 FYNNEI. The CDR3 runs to 15 residues. Method: immunoSEQ multiplex PCR; TCRdb's copy keeps in-frame clones and lacks some. The profile shows around 450,000 clones, about 91% of them singletons. The data derive from a study of Ad26.COV2.S vaccination and SARS-CoV-2 variants. In the study overall: Trial arm assignment for the donor was COV1001 Ad26.COV2.S. The vaccine Ad26.COV2.S was put into the muscle once, or twice with 56 days between. General observations from the study: Recipients of vaccine and of placebo showed similar breadth of their non-spike TCR repertoires. Analyses that measured TCR breadth and depth may have underestimated total T cell responses.

This sample's treatment: approximately 18 received Ad26.COV2.S at low or high dose, single or two shots; 5 received placebo; per-sample allocation not given. At day 63 after the first vaccine or placebo injection, samples were drawn. The TCR sequence derives from a person between 18 and 59 years old who received the Ad26.COV2.S COVID-19 vaccine or a placebo. Sequenced here: peripheral blood, sampled in a trial of Ad26.COV2.S vaccine versus placebo. V and J are TRBV2 and TRBJ1-4, with D hard to call. The CDR3 DNA is TGTGCCAGCAGTCGAACGTCCGGCCCGAATGAAAAACTGTTTTTT. Translated: CASSRTSGPNEKLFF.